This entry is about one T cell receptor beta chain. CDR1 and CDR2 from the germline V gene are MRHNA and SNTAGT. This CDR3 region has 18 residues. V shed 2 bases and J shed 4 bases, with 23 bases lying between them. This specimen belongs to a study of blood T cell repertoires in COVID-19. Some clones are missing from TCRdb's copy, which holds only in-frame ones; the method was immunoSEQ multiplex PCR. In the table there are about 74,000 clones, more than 90% of which are singletons. Source material: peripheral blood. This TCR derives from a human donor in a cohort sampled during active COVID-19. This chain links TRBV6-4 with TRBJ2-5; TRBD1 might be the D (6 bases). In DNA, the CDR3 is TGTGCCAGCAGTGACCGTGGTAGTTGGGCAGGGGAACGAGAGACCCAGTACTTC. Translated: CASSDRGSWAGERETQYF.